The 25 T cell receptor beta chains listed next were all sequenced from one sample in a study of shared clonotypes between healthy human individuals (dated by TCRdb to 2020 to 2021). To prepare the library, the immunoSEQ multiplex PCR assay was applied. The table comes from immuneACCESS by way of TCRdb, which keeps in-frame sequences with V and J called. Part of the clones is missing from these tables; in studies checked, under half for an unresolved V gene and the rest for unknown reasons. In all, the sample holds about 1.5 million clones, and roughly 97% of those were seen once. The ten largest account for more than 0.9% of the sample. Input material: naive CD4+ T cells sorted from blood. In light of the paper, this sample's cell subset or site label describes: CD45RA+ positively selected. The source is a young man in good health.

This clone was counted once. J is TRBJ2-1 and V is TRBV10-3, with unresolved D. Trimming pared 2 bases from V and 0 bases from J, leaving 8 bases between. The CDR3 loop spans 15 amino acids. Germline CDR1 is ENHRY and CDR2 is SYGVKD. The CDR3 is CAISETPYSYNEQFF. The DNA for the CDR3 is TGTGCCATCAGTGAGACACCCTACTCCTACAATGAGCAGTTCTTC.

The genes are TRBV2 and TRBJ2-3, with D perhaps TRBD1 (5 bases). The CDR3 loop spans 13 amino acids. In germline, CDR1 is SNHLY, CDR2 FYNNEI. The germline V and J ends were trimmed by 8 bases and 4 bases, with 13 bases remaining between them. The CDR3 coding sequence is TGTGCCAGCCTAAGACAGACCTCAGATACGCAGTATTTT. Its protein product is CASLRQTSDTQYF.

The chain uses TRBV5-1 and TRBJ2-7; D is perhaps TRBD1 (6 bases). The V end lost 1 base, the J end lost 0 bases, and 11 bases lay between the germline ends. This CDR3 contains 15 residues. Germline V lookup: CDR1 SGHRS, CDR2 YFSETQ. The CDR3 loop is CASSLYVQGSYEQYF. The CDR3, as DNA: TGCGCCAGCAGCTTGTATGTACAGGGCTCCTACGAGCAGTACTTC.

This clone was counted once. V usage is TRBV5-4 and J usage is TRBJ1-2, with 9 bases lining up with TRBD1. Trimming removed 5 bases from V and 7 bases from J; junction bases left unmatched: 6. The CDR3 runs 13 residues. Germline V gives CDR1 SGHNT, CDR2 YYREEE (reference sequence). This chain's CDR3 is CASSFGTGPGYTF. CDR3 DNA sequence: TGTGCCAGCAGTTTCGGGACAGGGCCTGGCTACACCTTC.

The J gene is TRBJ2-5, the V gene TRBV6-6, with D hard to call. The DNA end is more similar to TRBJ2-7, so the J call may be wrong. The CDR3 contains 13 residues. Germline V gives CDR1 MNHNY, CDR2 SVGAGI (reference sequence). The CDR3: CASNPGSGNEQYF. CDR3 nucleotide sequence: TGTGCCAGCAACCCGGGTTCCGGCAACGAGCAGTACTTC.

The chain carries TRBV30 and TRBJ2-6; D unresolved. Trimming pared 4 bases from V and 3 bases from J, leaving 4 bases between. In germline, CDR1 is GTSNPN, CDR2 SVGIG (reference sequence). The CDR3 totals 12 residues. CDR3 nucleotide sequence: TGTGCCTGGATGAGTGGGGCCAACGTCCTGACTTTC. It is translated as CAWMSGANVLTF.

The chain recombines TRBV11-2 with TRBJ1-1; the D gene is possibly TRBD1 (5 bases). CDR3 length equals 16 residues. The germline V and J ends were trimmed by 2 bases and 0 bases, with 13 bases remaining between them. CDR1 is SGHAT, CDR2 FQNNGV, per germline. The DNA for the CDR3 is TGTGCCAGCAGCTTACTCCGAACAGGAGTGAACACTGAAGCTTTCTTT. It specifies CASSLLRTGVNTEAFF.

This clone was seen once. Compared with germline, one end of the junction differs, possibly owing to a read error. This chain joins TRBV6-5 and TRBJ2-7; weak D call: TRBD1 (5 bases). Germline values: CDR1 MNHEY, CDR2 SVGAGI. There are 15 residues in the CDR3. CDR3 loop: CASSYVDRYSSEQYF. In nucleotides, the CDR3 is TGTGCCAGCAGTTACGTCGACAGATACTCCTCCGAGCAGTACTTC.

The chain is built from TRBV7-9 and TRBJ2-2; D is unresolved. The CDR3 contains 13 residues. Trimming cost V 6 bases and J 4 bases, with 9 bases left between them. Per germline, CDR1 SEHNR and CDR2 FQNEAQ (reference sequence). In nucleotides, the CDR3 is TGTGCCAGCAGACGCGCTATCACCGGGGAGCTGTTTTTT. This translates into CASRRAITGELFF.

This clone was observed a single time. V usage is TRBV5-6 and J usage is TRBJ2-7; D remains unclear. V dropped 0 bases and J dropped 2 bases, with 9 bases sitting between them. The CDR3 is made up of 14 amino acids. In germline, CDR1 is SGHDT, CDR2 YYEEEE. Written as DNA, the CDR3 is TGTGCCAGCAGCTTGGTCCCGAAAGCCTACGAGCAGTACTTC. Residues: CASSLVPKAYEQYF.

CDR3 amino acids: CASSEQAGRSYEQYF. Written as DNA, the CDR3 is TGTGCCAGCAGTGAGCAAGCGGGAAGGTCCTACGAGCAGTACTTC. The chain joins TRBV2 to TRBJ2-7, with 7 nucleotides matching TRBD2. Per the germline V gene, CDR1 is SNHLY and CDR2 is FYNNEI. Trimming took 3 bases from V and 1 from J; bases not matched to a gene: 6. This CDR3 region has 15 residues.

The chain links TRBV6-1 to TRBJ2-7; 8 nucleotides line up with TRBD2. V trimming: 4 bases; J trimming: 2 bases; junction bases outside the gene matches: 13. The CDR3 covers 17 residues. Germline lookup yields CDR1 MNHNS and CDR2 SASEGT. This CDR3 reads CASSANIGGRSPYEQYF. The CDR3, as DNA: TGTGCCAGCAGTGCCAACATTGGCGGGAGGTCCCCCTACGAGCAGTACTTC.

This chain joins TRBV6-6 and TRBJ2-7, with D perhaps TRBD1 or TRBD2 (5 bases each). Trimming stripped 7 bases from V and 4 bases from J, with 17 bases between. The CDR3 extends over 14 amino acids. Per germline, CDR1 MNHNY and CDR2 SVGAGI (reference sequence). The CDR3 nucleotides read TGTGCCAGCAATAGAGGGACGAACCGATACGAGCAGTACTTC. Its translation: CASNRGTNRYEQYF.

This chain connects TRBV10-2 to TRBJ2-7; D perhaps matches TRBD1 (6 bases). With 1 base removed from V and 1 base from J, the gap between germline ends came to 14 bases. The CDR3 covers 16 residues. Germline CDR1 is WSHSY and CDR2 is SAAADI. Here the CDR3 DNA reads TGCGCCAGCAGTGAGTGGGAAAGGGGGAAATCCTACGAGCAGTACTTC. Protein sequence: CASSEWERGKSYEQYF.

The V and J genes are TRBV9 and TRBJ2-7; maybe TRBD2 (5 bases). The CDR3 has 15 amino acids. Germline V CDR1 and CDR2: SGDLS, YYNGEE. Trimming pared 1 base from V and 6 bases from J, leaving 17 bases between. The CDR3 loop reads CASSVTVQSRGEQYF. CDR3 DNA: TGTGCCAGCAGCGTAACAGTACAAAGTCGGGGCGAGCAGTACTTC.

This chain uses TRBV29-1 with TRBJ2-5; 7 nucleotides align to TRBD2. Germline V gene lookup returns CDR1 SQVTM and CDR2 ANQGSEA. With 4 bases clipped from V and 5 bases from J, the junction kept 13 bases outside the gene matches. The CDR3 is made up of 15 amino acids. The CDR3 sequence is CSVGAAGSQGETQYF. DNA for the CDR3: TGCAGCGTTGGTGCAGCGGGAAGCCAAGGGGAGACCCAGTACTTC.

The chain recombines TRBV30 with TRBJ1-1, with D maybe TRBD1 (6 bases). This CDR3 is 14 amino acids long. Germline assignment: CDR1 GTSNPN and CDR2 SVGIG (reference sequence). V lost 0 bases and J 1 base, leaving 9 bases between the germline ends. CDR3 amino acids: CAWSVTRGNTEAFF. The CDR3 DNA sequence: TGTGCCTGGAGTGTAACCAGGGGGAACACTGAAGCTTTCTTT.

The V and J genes are TRBV2 and TRBJ1-2; possible D gene TRBD1, 6 bases. The CDR3 length is 10 residues. Looked up from germline, CDR1 is SNHLY and CDR2 is FYNNEI. CDR3: CTTGNYGYTF. CDR3 bases: TGTACGACAGGAAACTATGGCTACACCTTC.

The rearrangement links TRBV10-3 to TRBJ2-7; 7 bases agree with TRBD2. This CDR3 is built from 15 residues. Unmatched junction bases numbered 16, after V lost 10 bases and J lost 4 bases. Germline CDR1 and CDR2: ENHRY and SYGVKD. CDR3 nucleotide sequence: TGTGCCACCGTATCCCGTGGGGGGGGTGGGTACGAGCAGTACTTC. Protein sequence: CATVSRGGGGYEQYF.

The CDR3 loop is CASSLRGPRGEKLFF. As DNA, the CDR3 is TGTGCCAGCAGCTTAAGGGGGCCGCGGGGTGAAAAACTGTTTTTT. The chain recombines TRBV7-2 with TRBJ1-4; TRBD1 aligns across 7 bases. The CDR3 spans 15 residues. Germline V CDR1 and CDR2: SGHTA, FQGNSA. Germline trimming cut 2 bases from V and 7 bases from J; bases unmatched to any gene: 7.

The chain joins TRBV7-2 to TRBJ2-7; D is ambiguous. The CDR3 has 12 amino acids. Germline loops: CDR1 SGHTA, CDR2 FQGNSA. Trimming took 5 bases from V and 2 from J, leaving 7 bases between them. CDR3 coding DNA: TGTGCCAGCAGCCGTTCGGCCTACGAGCAGTACTTC. This encodes CASSRSAYEQYF.

The DNA for the CDR3 is TGTGCCAGCAGTCCCCGGGGGGAAGCGAACACTGAAGCTTTCTTT. It yields the protein CASSPRGEANTEAFF. The chain carries TRBV6-5 and TRBJ1-1; D perhaps matches TRBD1 (5 bases). This CDR3 has 15 amino acids. The germline V gene has CDR1 MNHEY and CDR2 SVGAGI. The V gene lost 5 bases and the J gene lost 1 base, with 14 bases spanning the gap.

The CDR3 reads CASNSGRRIFLRHYTF. DNA for the CDR3: TGTGCCAGCAATTCCGGTCGCCGTATTTTTTTGAGGCACTACACCTTC. The V gene is TRBV2, the J gene TRBJ1-2; D remains unclear. Trimming removed 7 bases at V and 10 bases at J, with 28 bases between. CDR1 and CDR2 from the germline V gene are SNHLY and FYNNEI. This CDR3 has 16 residues.

J is TRBJ2-5 and V is TRBV29-1; 13 bases are a match to TRBD2. J gave up 1 base and V 3 bases, and 2 bases lay outside the gene matches. In germline, CDR1 is SQVTM, CDR2 ANQGSEA. The CDR3 runs to 15 residues. The CDR3 region is CSVEGTSGIQETQYF. In nucleotides, the CDR3 is TGCAGCGTTGAGGGGACTAGCGGGATCCAAGAGACCCAGTACTTC.

This chain links TRBV10-3 with TRBJ2-1; maybe TRBD2 (6 bases). Germline V gene sequence: CDR1 ENHRY, CDR2 SYGVKD. V was cut by 9 bases and J by 3 bases, with 12 bases left in between. The CDR3 spans 13 residues. The CDR3 nucleotides are TGTGCCATAACTAGCACTAGCTACAATGAGCAGTTCTTC. Translating it yields CAITSTSYNEQFF.